This T cell receptor (beta chain) was obtained from a study of early T cells in non-severe SARS-CoV-2 infection. This clonotype was seen a handful of times. The CDR3 has 15 amino acids. Looked up from germline, CDR1 is MNHNS and CDR2 is SASEGT. J lost 4 bases, V lost 6 bases, and 3 bases had no gene match. Individual cDNA molecules carried attached unique molecular identifiers. TCRdb used MiXCR to reprocess the 5' RACE reads, holding one entry per CDR3 protein. Of tens of thousands of distinct CDR3 sequences detected, roughly a sixth appear once; the ten largest clones hold 12%. This TCR came from an adult who was a healthcare worker with PCR-confirmed SARS-CoV-2 infection or an uninfected control (not recorded which). The gene calls are TRBV6-1 and TRBJ2-3; 14 positions match TRBD2. Sequenced: whole blood. CDR3 in DNA: TGTGCCAGCAGAGGGACTAGCGGGGGTCCAGATACGCAGTATTTT. This encodes CASRGTSGGPDTQYF.